The 10 T cell receptor beta chains presented below share a single source sample, sequenced in a study of OX40 agonist ivuxolimab in advanced cancers. Profiled with immunoSEQ multiplex PCR; TCRdb holds only in-frame clones, not every one. The table includes about 84,000 clones, 94% detected once. The sample was CD4+ or CD8+ T cells sorted from blood, taken in a trial of the OX40 agonist ivuxolimab. These receptor sequences come from an adult with an advanced solid tumor such as melanoma, head and neck, liver or kidney cancer.

The V call is TRBV5-1, the J call TRBJ2-1; D perhaps matches TRBD1 (6 bases). This CDR3 is 15 amino acids long. In germline, CDR1 is SGHRS, CDR2 YFSETQ. V was trimmed by 0 bases and J by 4 bases, leaving 11 bases between them. DNA of the CDR3: TGCGCCAGCAGCTTGGACAGGGTTAGGTACAATGAGCAGTTCTTC. Encoded protein: CASSLDRVRYNEQFF. Combining the CDR3 with reference TRBV5-1 and TRBJ2-1 gives the whole variable domain KAGVTQTPRYLIKTRGQQVTLSCSPISGHRSVSWYQQTPGQGLQFLFEYFSETQRNKGNFPGRFSGRQFSNSRSEMNVSTLELGDSALYLCASSLDRVRYNEQFFGPGTRLTVL.

V and J are TRBV19 and TRBJ1-2; 10 bases line up with TRBD1. Unmatched junction bases numbered 3, after V lost 3 bases and J lost 5 bases. Germline V gene lookup returns CDR1 LNHDA and CDR2 SQIVND (reference sequence). The CDR3 consists of 14 residues. CDR3 bases: TGTGCCAGTAGTATGGACAGGGGGAGATATGGCTACACCTTC. This translates into CASSMDRGRYGYTF.

This chain links TRBV2 with TRBJ1-1, with 8 bases matching TRBD1. J gave up 6 bases and V 6 bases, and 12 bases lay outside the gene matches. The CDR3 covers 15 residues. Germline loops: CDR1 SNHLY, CDR2 FYNNEI. CDR3: CASRPGTGLIAEAFF. The CDR3 DNA sequence: TGTGCCAGCAGGCCTGGGACAGGCCTAATAGCTGAAGCTTTCTTT.

This chain connects TRBV7-9 to TRBJ2-1; D may be TRBD1 or TRBD2 (6 bases each). Germline-derived CDR1 and CDR2 are SEHNR and FQNEAQ (reference sequence). The germline V and J ends were trimmed by 5 bases and 8 bases, with 16 bases remaining between them. CDR3 length equals 14 residues. The CDR3 DNA follows: TGTGCCAGCAGCCATTGGATCCGGGGGCATGAGCAGTTCTTC. Protein sequence: CASSHWIRGHEQFF.

The chain carries TRBV5-6 and TRBJ2-7; 7 nucleotides match TRBD1. V gave up 2 bases and J gave up 2 bases; unmatched junction bases: 10. The germline gives CDR1 SGHDT, CDR2 YYEEEE. The CDR3 covers 16 residues. CDR3 in DNA: TGTGCCAGCAGCTTAGATCAGGGACAGAAAACCTACGAGCAGTACTTC. Translation gives CASSLDQGQKTYEQYF.

The chain uses TRBV5-6 and TRBJ2-1; tentatively, D is TRBD2 (5 bases). Germline CDR1 and CDR2: SGHDT and YYEEEE. The V and J ends lost 0 bases and 0 bases respectively, with 10 bases between them. The CDR3 spans 16 residues. The CDR3 here is CASSLGGGGSYNEQFF. The CDR3, as DNA: TGTGCCAGCAGCTTGGGAGGAGGTGGCTCCTACAATGAGCAGTTCTTC. Filled out from reference TRBV5-6 and TRBJ2-1, the complete variable domain reads DAGVTQSPTHLIKTRGQQVTLRCSPKSGHDTVSWYQQALGQGPQFIFQYYEEEERQRGNFPDRFSGHQFPNYSSELNVNALLLGDSALYLCASSLGGGGSYNEQFFGPGTRLTVL.

CDR3 sequence: CASSFPETTEAFF. The CDR3, as DNA: TGTGCCAGCAGCTTTCCCGAGACCACTGAAGCTTTCTTT. V and J are TRBV7-9 and TRBJ1-1; D not resolved. V dropped 3 bases and J dropped 4 bases, with 9 bases sitting between them. This CDR3 comprises 13 residues. Per the germline V gene, CDR1 is SEHNR and CDR2 is FQNEAQ (reference sequence).

The genes are TRBV19 and TRBJ2-7, with 16 positions matching TRBD2. V trimming: 6 bases; J trimming: 0 bases; junction bases outside the gene matches: 8. Germline values: CDR1 LNHDA, CDR2 SQIVND (reference sequence). This CDR3 is 18 amino acids long. The CDR3 loop reads CASSLTGLAGGPSYEQYF. The DNA for the CDR3 is TGTGCCAGTAGCCTAACGGGACTAGCGGGAGGGCCCTCCTACGAGCAGTACTTC.

The chain links TRBV19 to TRBJ1-1; tentatively, D is TRBD1 (6 bases). V dropped 4 bases and J dropped 7 bases, with 16 bases sitting between them. CDR1 and CDR2 (germline): LNHDA, SQIVND (reference sequence). The CDR3 has 14 amino acids. The CDR3 region is CASSTGRLGGEAFF. The CDR3 nucleotides read TGTGCCAGTAGTACGGGACGGTTAGGGGGTGAAGCTTTCTTT.

V usage is TRBV6-4 and J usage is TRBJ2-5; the match to TRBD1 covers 10 bases. Germline V lookup: CDR1 MRHNA, CDR2 SNTAGT. The CDR3 is made up of 16 amino acids. Unmatched junction bases numbered 6, after V lost 0 bases and J lost 5 bases. CDR3 in amino acids: CASSDSETGGRETQYF. In DNA form, the CDR3 reads TGTGCCAGCAGTGACTCCGAGACAGGGGGCCGGGAGACCCAGTACTTC.